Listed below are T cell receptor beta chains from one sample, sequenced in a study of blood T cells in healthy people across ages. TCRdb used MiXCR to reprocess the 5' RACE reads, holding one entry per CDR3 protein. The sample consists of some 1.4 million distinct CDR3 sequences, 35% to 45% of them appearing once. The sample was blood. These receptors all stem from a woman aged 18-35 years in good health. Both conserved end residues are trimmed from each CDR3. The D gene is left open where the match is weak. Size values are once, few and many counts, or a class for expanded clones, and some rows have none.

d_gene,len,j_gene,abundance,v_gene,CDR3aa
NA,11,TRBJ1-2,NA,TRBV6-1,ASSDGQYYGYT
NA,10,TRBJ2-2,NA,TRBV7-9,AETLAAGELF
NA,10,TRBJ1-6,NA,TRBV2,AITGRSTPLH
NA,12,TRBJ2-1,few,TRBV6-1,ASSPGDTYNEQF
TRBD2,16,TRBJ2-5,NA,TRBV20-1,SAVPGTSGSRRGETQY
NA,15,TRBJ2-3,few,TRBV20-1,SALPSGGGPSTDTQY
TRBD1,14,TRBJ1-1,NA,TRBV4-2,ASSHPPTGDGTEAF
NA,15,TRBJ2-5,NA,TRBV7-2,ASSLAGRALNRETQY
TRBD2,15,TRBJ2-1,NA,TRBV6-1,ASSSSGTSGRVFEQF
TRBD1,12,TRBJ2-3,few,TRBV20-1,SARPTGGADTQY
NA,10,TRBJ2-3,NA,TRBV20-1,SAEGVGDTQY
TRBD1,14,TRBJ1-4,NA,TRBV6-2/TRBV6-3,ASSHRPGQANVKLF
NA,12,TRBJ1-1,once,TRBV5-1,ASSFRGWNTEAF
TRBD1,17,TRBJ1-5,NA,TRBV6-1,ASSEAETGGAGSNQPQH
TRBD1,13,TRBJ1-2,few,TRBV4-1,ASSQGQGGAPGYT
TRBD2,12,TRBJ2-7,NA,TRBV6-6,ASHWGGNSYEQY
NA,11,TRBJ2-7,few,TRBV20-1,SAEMGVAYEQY
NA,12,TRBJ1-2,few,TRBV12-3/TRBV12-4,ASRGGRAPYGYT
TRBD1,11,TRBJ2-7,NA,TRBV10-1,ASSGTGFSEQY
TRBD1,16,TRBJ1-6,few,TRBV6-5,ASSYSTGGGSYNSPLH
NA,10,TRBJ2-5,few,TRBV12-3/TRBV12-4,ASSLNLGEQY
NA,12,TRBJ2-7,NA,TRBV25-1,ATATPGSSYEQY
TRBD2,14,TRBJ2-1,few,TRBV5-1,AGSSTSGINIDEQF
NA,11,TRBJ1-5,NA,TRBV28,ASNEAPSQPQH
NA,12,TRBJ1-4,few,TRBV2,ASRSGVNDEKLF
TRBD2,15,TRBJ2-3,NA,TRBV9,ASSIGTSGTSTDTQY
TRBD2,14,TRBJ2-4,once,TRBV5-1,ASSPGGGISYNEQY
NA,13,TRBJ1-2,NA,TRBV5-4,ASSRWDGQTYGYT
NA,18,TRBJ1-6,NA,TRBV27,ASSLWGEGTMGSYNSPLH
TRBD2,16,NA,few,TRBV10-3,AISGVAGGRSSYNEQY
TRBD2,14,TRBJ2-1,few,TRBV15,ATSRDAAGGYNEQF
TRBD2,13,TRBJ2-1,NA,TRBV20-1,SASGREEAYNEQF
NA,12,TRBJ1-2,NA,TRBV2,ASSAARNNYGYT
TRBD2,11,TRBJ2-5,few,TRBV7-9,ASRSGGQETQY
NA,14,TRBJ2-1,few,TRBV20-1,SARDGGGGSYNEQF
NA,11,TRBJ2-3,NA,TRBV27,ASSVIFTDTQY
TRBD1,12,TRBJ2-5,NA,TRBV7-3,ASSLTGYRETQY
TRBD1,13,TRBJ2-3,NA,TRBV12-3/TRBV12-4,ASSLRAGGGDTQY
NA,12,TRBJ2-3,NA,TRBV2,ASSPLRAGDTQY
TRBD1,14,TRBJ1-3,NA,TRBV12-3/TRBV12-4,ASTPEGAGRGNTIY
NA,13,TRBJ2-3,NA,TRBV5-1,ASSLLGHRTDTQY
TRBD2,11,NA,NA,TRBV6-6,ASSYGLGETQY
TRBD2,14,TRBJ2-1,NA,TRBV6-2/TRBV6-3,ASSPEELAGGQEQF
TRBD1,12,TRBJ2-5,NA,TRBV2,ASSGLTGEETQY